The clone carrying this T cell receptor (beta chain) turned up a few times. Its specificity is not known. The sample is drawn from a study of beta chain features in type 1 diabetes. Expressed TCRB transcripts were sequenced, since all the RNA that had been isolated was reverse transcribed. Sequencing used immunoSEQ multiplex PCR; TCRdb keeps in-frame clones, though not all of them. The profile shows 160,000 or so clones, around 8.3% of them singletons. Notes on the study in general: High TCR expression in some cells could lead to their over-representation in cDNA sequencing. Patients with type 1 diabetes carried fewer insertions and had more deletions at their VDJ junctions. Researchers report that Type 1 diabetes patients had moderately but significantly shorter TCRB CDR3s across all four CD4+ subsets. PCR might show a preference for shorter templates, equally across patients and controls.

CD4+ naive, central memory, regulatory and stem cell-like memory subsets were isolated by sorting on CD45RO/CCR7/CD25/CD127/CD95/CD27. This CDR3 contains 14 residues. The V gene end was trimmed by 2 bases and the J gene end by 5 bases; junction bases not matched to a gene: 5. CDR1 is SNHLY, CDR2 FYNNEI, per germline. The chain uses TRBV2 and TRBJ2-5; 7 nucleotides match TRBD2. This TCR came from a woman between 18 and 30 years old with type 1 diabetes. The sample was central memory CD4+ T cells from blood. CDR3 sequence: CASSENGGRETQYF. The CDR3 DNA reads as TGTGCCAGCAGTGAAAACGGGGGGAGGGAGACCCAGTACTTC.